This entry lists 28 T cell receptor beta chains sequenced from one sample in a study of metastatic and nonmetastatic thyroid tumors. With MiXCR, TCRdb reprocessed the PCR reads. The sample shows 25,000 to 30,000 clones, around a quarter of them seen only once. Every patient was untreated before thyroid surgery. Sequenced input: blood. The receptors stem from a female donor with papillary thyroid cancer or a benign thyroid nodule (not recorded which). Some clones in this sample may be carry-over from other donors' samples.

This clone qualifies as medium-sized. V usage is TRBV19 and J usage is TRBJ2-6; D call uncertain. The CDR3 length is 15 residues. V dropped 2 bases and J dropped 0 bases, with 5 bases sitting between them. Germline V CDR1 and CDR2: LNHDA, SQIVND (reference sequence). The CDR3, as DNA: TGTGCCAGTAGTATAAAGAACTCTGGGGCCAACGTCCTGACTTTC. It specifies CASSIKNSGANVLTF.

This clone was seen a few times. CDR3 in DNA: TGTGCCAGCAGCGTAGGTATAGCGGGTGTCTCCTACGAGCAGTACTTC. It encodes CASSVGIAGVSYEQYF. The chain couples TRBV9 to TRBJ2-7, with 7 bases lining up with TRBD2. J lost 0 bases, V lost 0 bases, and 6 bases had no gene match. This CDR3 has 16 residues. CDR1 SGDLS and CDR2 YYNGEE come from the germline V gene.

This clone was observed at least ten times. A read error is possible here, since a much larger clone lies one base away. The chain combines TRBV6-2 or TRBV6-3 with TRBJ2-7, with D perhaps matching TRBD2 (7 bases). The CDR3 loop spans 15 amino acids. CDR1 MNHEY and CDR2 SVGEGT come from the germline V gene. CDR3 amino acids: CASSRRGGDPYEQCF. The DNA for the CDR3 is TGTGCCAGCAGCAGACGAGGGGGGGACCCCTACGAGCAGTGCTTC.

This clone was recorded at least ten times. This chain links TRBV20-1 with TRBJ2-1, with 8 nucleotides matching TRBD2. The ends lost 0 bases at V and 5 bases at J; junction bases unmatched: 6. Looked up from germline, CDR1 is DFQATT and CDR2 is SNEGSKA (reference sequence). The CDR3 length is 15 residues. The chain's CDR3 is CSARDPGGPDNEQFF. The CDR3 nucleotides are TGCAGTGCTAGAGACCCGGGAGGGCCTGACAATGAGCAGTTCTTC.

The chain is built from TRBV11-2 and TRBJ2-1; 7 nucleotides align to TRBD1. The CDR3 consists of 14 residues. Germline CDR1 and CDR2: SGHAT and FQNNGV. With 3 bases clipped from V and 5 bases from J, the junction kept 4 bases outside the gene matches. The chain's CDR3 is CASSFGTGDNEQFF. CDR3 nucleotides: TGTGCCAGCAGCTTCGGTACAGGGGACAATGAGCAGTTCTTC. The full variable domain, completed using reference TRBV11-2 and TRBJ2-1, is EAGVAQSPRYKIIEKRQSVAFWCNPISGHATLYWYQQILGQGPKLLIQFQNNGVVDDSQLPKDRFSAERLKGVDSTLKIQPAKLEDSAVYLCASSFGTGDNEQFFGPGTRLTVL.

This clone was seen at least ten times. The chain employs TRBV30 and TRBJ1-2; 7 bases match TRBD1. Per germline, CDR1 GTSNPN and CDR2 SVGIG (reference sequence). V lost 4 bases to trimming and J lost 8 bases; unmatched junction nucleotides: 13. The CDR3 consists of 14 residues. CDR3 protein: CAWKGPDREVGYTF. The DNA for the CDR3 is TGTGCCTGGAAGGGCCCCGACAGGGAGGTCGGCTACACCTTC.

The chain has TRBV12-3 or TRBV12-4 and TRBJ1-5; 12 nucleotides match TRBD1. CDR3 size: 20 residues. J gave up 2 bases and V 2 bases, and 13 bases lay outside the gene matches. The CDR3 loop is CASSLLPGQGATGGNQPQHF. The CDR3 bases are TGTGCCAGCAGTTTACTTCCGGGACAGGGGGCGACTGGGGGCAATCAGCCCCAGCATTTT.

The rearrangement joins TRBV6-2 or TRBV6-3 to TRBJ2-7; TRBD2 matches at 7 bases. The CDR3 has 17 residues. Germline V gives CDR1 MNHEY, CDR2 SVGEGT. The V gene end was trimmed by 0 bases and the J gene end by 1 base; junction bases not matched to a gene: 9. CDR3 bases: TGTGCCAGCAGTTACTCGGTCTGGCGGGAGACGTCCTACGAGCAGTACGTC. This sequence encodes CASSYSVWRETSYEQYV.

The rearrangement uses TRBV7-6 and TRBJ2-7, with a weak D call TRBD1 (5 bases). From germline, CDR1 is SGHVS and CDR2 FNYEAQ. The CDR3 runs 13 residues. V was pared by 1 base and J by 6 bases, with 10 bases between. CDR3 amino acids: CASSLEPRGEQYF. The CDR3 DNA reads as TGTGCCAGCAGCTTAGAACCTAGGGGCGAGCAGTACTTC.

This clone occurred a few times. The rearrangement uses TRBV12-3 or TRBV12-4 and TRBJ2-7; D call uncertain. The CDR3 runs to 12 residues. Trimming took 8 bases from V and 2 from J, leaving 10 bases between them. The CDR3 nucleotides read TGTGCCAGCGGAATCTCGACCTACGAGCAGTACTTC. Translation gives CASGISTYEQYF.

The sample holds many counts of this clone. The J gene is TRBJ1-3, the V gene TRBV18; 8 bases align to TRBD1. The V and J ends lost 3 bases and 7 bases, in that order; junction bases with no gene match: 5. The CDR3 covers 14 residues. Germline V CDR1 and CDR2: KGHSH, LQKENI. The CDR3 loop is CASSPETGENTIYF. CDR3 nucleotides: TGTGCCAGCTCACCGGAGACAGGGGAGAACACCATATATTTT. Supplemented by reference TRBV18 and TRBJ1-3, the full variable domain reads NAGVMQNPRHLVRRRGQEARLRCSPMKGHSHVYWYRQLPEEGLKFMVYLQKENIIDESGMPKERFSAEFPKEGPSILRIQQVVRGDSAAYFCASSPETGENTIYFGEGSWLTVV.

There are many counts of this clone. The rearrangement joins TRBV4-2 to TRBJ1-1; possible D gene TRBD1, 5 bases. The CDR3 is 16 amino acids. Looked up from germline, CDR1 is LGHNA and CDR2 is YNFKEQ. Trimming took off 0 bases at V and 0 bases at J, with 11 bases between the two ends. The CDR3 bases are TGTGCCAGCAGCCAAGACCCGGGGGGAATGAACACTGAAGCTTTCTTT. Translated, it gives CASSQDPGGMNTEAFF.

This clone was found a few times. This likely comes from a read error, as the CDR3 has no conserved phenylalanine or tryptophan at its end. The chain carries TRBV28 and TRBJ2-2; no firm D call. Germline V CDR1 and CDR2: MDHEN, SYDVKM. There are 14 residues in the CDR3. The CDR3 region has the DNA TGTGCCAGCAGTTTTTTTGGGAACACCGGTGAGCTGTTTTCT. Encoded protein: CASSFFGNTGELFS.

The chain is built from TRBV5-4 and TRBJ1-2, with 10 bases that match TRBD1. CDR1 is SGHNT, CDR2 YYREEE, per germline (reference sequence). CDR3 size: 17 residues. V dropped 4 bases and J dropped 4; count of bases not matched to a gene: 13. The CDR3 DNA reads as TGTGCCAGCAGCCTGGAGGGGGACAGGGGTCTATTCTATGGCTACACCTTC. Encoded protein: CASSLEGDRGLFYGYTF. Combining the CDR3 with reference TRBV5-4 and TRBJ1-2 gives the whole variable domain ETGVTQSPTHLIKTRGQQVTLRCSSQSGHNTVSWYQQALGQGPQFIFQYYREEENGRGNFPPRFSGLQFPNYSSELNVNALELDDSALYLCASSLEGDRGLFYGYTFGSGTRLTVV.

By frequency in the sample, this clone is medium-sized (0.01 to 0.1%). This specimen includes other DNA sequences encoding the same CDR3. The CDR3 spells CSVGQGTNEQYF. The CDR3, as DNA: TGCAGTGTGGGACAGGGGACAAACGAGCAGTACTTC. The chain couples TRBV20-1 to TRBJ2-7; 10 nucleotides agree with TRBD1. V trimming: 7 bases; J trimming: 5 bases; junction bases outside the gene matches: 5. The CDR3 is made up of 12 amino acids. The V gene's germline CDR1 is DFQATT and CDR2 SNEGSKA (reference sequence).

The sample holds many counts of this clone. This could be a read error, since a much larger clone is one nucleotide away. The gene calls are TRBV6-1 and TRBJ1-1; D is unclear. Germline V gives CDR1 MNHNS, CDR2 SASEGT. This CDR3 is built from 13 residues. The CDR3 region has the DNA TGTGCCAACAGTGCCGTCCTTGACACTGAAGCTTTCTTT. Translated: CANSAVLDTEAFF.

The genes are TRBV7-6 and TRBJ1-2; D remains unclear. Germline V gene data show CDR1 as SGHVS and CDR2 as FNYEAQ. V lost 4 bases to trimming and J lost 0 bases, with 6 bases between them. The CDR3 runs to 13 residues. In nucleotides, the CDR3 is TGTGCCAGCAGCTCTCAGCCTAACTATGGCTACACCTTC. It yields the protein CASSSQPNYGYTF. Using reference TRBV7-6 and TRBJ1-2 for the parts outside the CDR3, the full variable domain is GAGVSQSPRYKVTKRGQDVALRCDPISGHVSLYWYRQALGQGPEFLTYFNYEAQQDKSGLPNDRFSAERPEGSISTLTIQRTEQRDSAMYRCASSSQPNYGYTFGSGTRLTVV.

The V gene is TRBV6-1, the J gene TRBJ1-1; maybe TRBD1 (6 bases). CDR3 size: 15 residues. In germline, CDR1 is MNHNS, CDR2 SASEGT. V lost 7 bases and J lost 4, with 19 bases in between. CDR3 amino acids: CASKMEGGSSTEAFF. CDR3 in DNA: TGTGCCAGCAAAATGGAGGGGGGTTCTAGCACTGAAGCTTTCTTT.

This clone was detected a few times. This chain links TRBV28 with TRBJ1-1, with TRBD1 matching 7 bases. The germline gives CDR1 MDHEN, CDR2 SYDVKM. Losses at the gene ends were 5 bases for V and 10 bases for J; bases not matched to a gene: 10. The CDR3 consists of 13 residues. CDR3 DNA sequence: TGTGCCAGCAGTACCATCTCCAGGGGGGGAGCTTTCTTT. It encodes CASSTISRGGAFF.

J is TRBJ1-6 and V is TRBV13; a weak D match, TRBD1 (6 bases). Germline assignment: CDR1 PRHDT and CDR2 FYEKMQ (reference sequence). V was cut by 6 bases and J by 4 bases, with 13 bases left in between. The CDR3 is made up of 15 amino acids. DNA for the CDR3: TGTGCCAGCAGGGTAAGGGGGGCTTATAATTCACCCCTCCACTTT. Protein sequence: CASRVRGAYNSPLHF.

The chain is built from TRBV7-8 and TRBJ2-7; unclear D gene. The ends were cut back, 5 bases at V and 6 bases at J, with 17 bases in the middle. Germline loops: CDR1 SGHVS, CDR2 FQNEAQ. There are 14 residues in the CDR3. In nucleotides, the CDR3 is TGTGCCAGCAGCCCCCGGTACAGTGGCGGCGAGCAGTACTTC. This sequence encodes CASSPRYSGGEQYF. Drawing the rest from reference TRBV7-8 and TRBJ2-7, the complete variable domain is GAGVSQSPRYKVAKRGQDVALRCDPISGHVSLFWYQQALGQGPEFLTYFQNEAQLDKSGLPSDRFFAERPEGSVSTLKIQRTQQEDSAVYLCASSPRYSGGEQYFGPGTRLTVT.

In its sample, this clone was seen many times. Germline is not matched at one junction end, which may reflect a read error. The chain combines TRBV20-1 with TRBJ2-3; 10 positions match TRBD2. This CDR3 is built from 15 residues. The germline CDR1 and CDR2 sequences are DFQATT and SNEGSKA (reference sequence). The CDR3 region is CSARGAGGFTDTQYF. CDR3 DNA: TGCAGTGCCAGAGGAGCGGGAGGGTTCACAGATACGCAGTATTTT.

This clone has just a few counts. In DNA, the CDR3 is TGCAGCGTCCCCGTTGGCAGTGGGCTTTCGGAAGAGCAGTACTTC. This gives the protein CSVPVGSGLSEEQYF. J is TRBJ2-7 and V is TRBV29-1; D is unresolved. The V end was cut by 6 bases, the J end by 7 bases, with 25 bases between. Germline V gene data show CDR1 as SQVTM and CDR2 as ANQGSEA. The CDR3 is 15 amino acids.

This clone was observed many times. This chain joins TRBV12-3 or TRBV12-4 and TRBJ2-1; 10 positions agree with TRBD2. The CDR3 length is 15 residues. Losses at the gene ends were 10 bases for V and 7 bases for J; bases not matched to a gene: 13. CDR3 amino acids: CAIRAGGFLSNEQFF. The CDR3 bases are TGTGCCATTAGAGCGGGAGGGTTTCTAAGTAATGAGCAGTTCTTC.

By share, this clone ranks as medium-sized. The chain couples TRBV6-2 or TRBV6-3 to TRBJ2-7; D call uncertain. This CDR3 is built from 11 residues. The germline CDR1 and CDR2 sequences are MNHEY and SVGEGT. V was cut by 7 bases and J by 6 bases, with 10 bases left in between. CDR3 in DNA: TGTGCCAGCAAAACAGTCGGCGAGCAGTACTTC. Amino acid sequence: CASKTVGEQYF.

There are many counts of this clone. The chain has TRBV6-1 and TRBJ1-5, with D uncertain. This CDR3 has 15 amino acids. Trimming took off 6 bases at V and 5 bases at J, with 17 bases between the two ends. Germline assignment: CDR1 MNHNS and CDR2 SASEGT. Written as DNA, the CDR3 is TGTGCCAGCAGACCCCTTTGGATTGGGGATCAGCCCCAGCATTTT. The encoded protein is CASRPLWIGDQPQHF.

Many counts were recorded for this clone. The chain joins TRBV28 to TRBJ2-7; 9 bases map to TRBD2. J gave up 4 bases and V 6 bases, and 10 bases lay outside the gene matches. Germline CDR1 and CDR2: MDHEN and SYDVKM. CDR3 length: 15 amino acids. CDR3 DNA: TGTGCCAGCAGCCCGGTAGCGGGAGTGGGGTACGAGCAGTACTTC. It yields the protein CASSPVAGVGYEQYF.

This clone was counted a few times. This chain uses TRBV2 with TRBJ2-7; D possibly corresponds to TRBD1 (6 bases). Between the trimmed V and J ends, which lost 6 bases and 0 bases, there was a span of 15 bases. Germline lookup yields CDR1 SNHLY and CDR2 FYNNEI. The CDR3 runs to 15 residues. CDR3 residues: CASSTFGQSSYEQYF. The CDR3, as DNA: TGTGCCAGCAGCACCTTTGGACAGTCCTCCTACGAGCAGTACTTC.